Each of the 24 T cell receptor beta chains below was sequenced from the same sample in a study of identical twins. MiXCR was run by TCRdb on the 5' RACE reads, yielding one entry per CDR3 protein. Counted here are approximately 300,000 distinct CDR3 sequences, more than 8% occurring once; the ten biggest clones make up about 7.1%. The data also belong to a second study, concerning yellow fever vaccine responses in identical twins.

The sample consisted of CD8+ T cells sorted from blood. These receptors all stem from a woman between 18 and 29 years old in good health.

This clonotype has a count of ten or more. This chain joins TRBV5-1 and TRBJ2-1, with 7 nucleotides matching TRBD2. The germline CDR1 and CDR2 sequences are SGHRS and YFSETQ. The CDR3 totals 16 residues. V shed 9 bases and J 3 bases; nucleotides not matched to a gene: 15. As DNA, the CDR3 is TGCGCCACCGGGAGGCCGGGACTGGAGGGCTACAATGAGCAGTTCTTC. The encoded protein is CATGRPGLEGYNEQFF.

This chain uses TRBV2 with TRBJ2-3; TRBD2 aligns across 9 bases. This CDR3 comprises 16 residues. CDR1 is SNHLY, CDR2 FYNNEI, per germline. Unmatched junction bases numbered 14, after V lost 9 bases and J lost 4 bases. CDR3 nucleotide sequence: TGTGCCAGTGAAATCGTAGCGGGGGCTCCGCCAGATACGCAGTATTTT. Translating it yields CASEIVAGAPPDTQYF.

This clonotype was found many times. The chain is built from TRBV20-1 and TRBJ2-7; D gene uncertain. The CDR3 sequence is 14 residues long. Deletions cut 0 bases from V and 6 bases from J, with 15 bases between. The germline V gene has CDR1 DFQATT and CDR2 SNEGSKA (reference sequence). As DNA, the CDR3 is TGCAGTGCTAGAGATTCCGCTCTCCACATCGAGCAGTACTTC. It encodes CSARDSALHIEQYF.

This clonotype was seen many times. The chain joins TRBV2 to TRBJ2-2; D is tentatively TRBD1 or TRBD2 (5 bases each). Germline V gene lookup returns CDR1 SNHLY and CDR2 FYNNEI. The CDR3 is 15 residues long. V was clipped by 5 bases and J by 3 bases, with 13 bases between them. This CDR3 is CASSTGDGHTGELFF. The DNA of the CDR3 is TGTGCCAGCAGTACTGGGGACGGTCACACCGGGGAGCTGTTTTTT.

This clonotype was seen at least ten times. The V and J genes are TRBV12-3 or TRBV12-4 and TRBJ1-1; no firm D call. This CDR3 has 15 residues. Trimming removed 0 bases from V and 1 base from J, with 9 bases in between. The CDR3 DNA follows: TGTGCCAGCAGTTTAGCGCTTGGGCAGAACACTGAAGCTTTCTTT. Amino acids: CASSLALGQNTEAFF.

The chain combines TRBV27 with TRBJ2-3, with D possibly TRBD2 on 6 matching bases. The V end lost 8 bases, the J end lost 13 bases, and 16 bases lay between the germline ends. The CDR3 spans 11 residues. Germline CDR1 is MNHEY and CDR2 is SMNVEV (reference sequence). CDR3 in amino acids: CASVLGGVEYF. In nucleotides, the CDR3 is TGTGCCAGCGTCCTGGGGGGAGTGGAGTATTTT.

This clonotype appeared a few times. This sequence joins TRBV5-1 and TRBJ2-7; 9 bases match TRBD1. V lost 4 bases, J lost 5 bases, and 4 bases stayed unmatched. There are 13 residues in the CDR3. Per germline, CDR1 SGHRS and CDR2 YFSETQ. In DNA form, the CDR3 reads TGCGCCAGCAGCCCACAGGGGGCCCACGAGCAGTACTTC. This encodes CASSPQGAHEQYF. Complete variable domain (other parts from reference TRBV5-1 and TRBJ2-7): KAGVTQTPRYLIKTRGQQVTLSCSPISGHRSVSWYQQTPGQGLQFLFEYFSETQRNKGNFPGRFSGRQFSNSRSEMNVSTLELGDSALYLCASSPQGAHEQYFGPGTRLTVT.

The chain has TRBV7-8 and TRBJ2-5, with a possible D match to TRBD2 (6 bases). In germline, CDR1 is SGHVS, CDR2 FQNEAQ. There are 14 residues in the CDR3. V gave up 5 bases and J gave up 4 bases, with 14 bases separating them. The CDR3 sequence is CASSTGLRGETQYF. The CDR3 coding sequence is TGTGCCAGCAGCACCGGACTGCGGGGAGAGACCCAGTACTTC.

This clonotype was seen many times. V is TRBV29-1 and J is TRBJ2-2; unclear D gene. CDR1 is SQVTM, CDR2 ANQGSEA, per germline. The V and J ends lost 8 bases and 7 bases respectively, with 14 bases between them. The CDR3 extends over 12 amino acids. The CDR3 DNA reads TGCAGCACCTTCAGAGAGGACGGGGAGCTGTTTTTT. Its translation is CSTFREDGELFF.

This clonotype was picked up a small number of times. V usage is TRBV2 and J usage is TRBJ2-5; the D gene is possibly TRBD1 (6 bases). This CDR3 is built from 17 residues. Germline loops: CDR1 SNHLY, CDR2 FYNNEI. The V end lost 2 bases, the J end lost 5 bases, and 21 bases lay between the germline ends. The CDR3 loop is CASSEFAAGVFAETQYF. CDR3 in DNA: TGTGCCAGCAGTGAATTTGCGGCAGGGGTTTTCGCGGAGACCCAGTACTTC.

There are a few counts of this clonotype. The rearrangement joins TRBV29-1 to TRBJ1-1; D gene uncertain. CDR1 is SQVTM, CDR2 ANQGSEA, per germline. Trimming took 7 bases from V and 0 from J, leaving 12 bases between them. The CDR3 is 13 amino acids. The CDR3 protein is CSARDYLNTEAFF. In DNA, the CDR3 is TGCAGCGCTCGAGACTATTTGAACACTGAAGCTTTCTTT.

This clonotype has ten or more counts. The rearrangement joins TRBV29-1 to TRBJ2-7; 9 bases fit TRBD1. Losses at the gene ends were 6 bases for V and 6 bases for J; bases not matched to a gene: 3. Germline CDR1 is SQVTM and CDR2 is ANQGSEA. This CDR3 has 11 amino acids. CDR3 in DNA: TGCAGCGTACCGACAGGGGGCGAGCAGTACTTC. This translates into CSVPTGGEQYF.

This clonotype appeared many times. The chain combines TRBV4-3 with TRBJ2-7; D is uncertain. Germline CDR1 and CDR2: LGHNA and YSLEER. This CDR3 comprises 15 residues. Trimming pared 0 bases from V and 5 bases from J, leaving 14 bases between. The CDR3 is CASSQDIGEYHEQYF. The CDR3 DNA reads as TGCGCCAGCAGCCAAGATATTGGGGAATACCACGAGCAGTACTTC.

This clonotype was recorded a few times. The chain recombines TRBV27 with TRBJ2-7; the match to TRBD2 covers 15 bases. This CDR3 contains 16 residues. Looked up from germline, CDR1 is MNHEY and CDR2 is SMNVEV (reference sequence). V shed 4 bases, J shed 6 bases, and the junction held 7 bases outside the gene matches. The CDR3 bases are TGTGCCAGCAGTTCCTGGACTAGCGGGAGGGAGCGCGAGCAGTACTTC. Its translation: CASSSWTSGREREQYF.

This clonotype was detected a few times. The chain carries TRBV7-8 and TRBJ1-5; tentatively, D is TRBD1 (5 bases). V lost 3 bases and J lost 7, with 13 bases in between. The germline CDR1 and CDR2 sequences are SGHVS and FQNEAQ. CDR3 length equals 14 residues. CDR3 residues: CASSFSGSGQPQHF. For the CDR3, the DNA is TGTGCCAGCAGCTTTTCAGGGTCTGGGCAGCCCCAGCATTTT.

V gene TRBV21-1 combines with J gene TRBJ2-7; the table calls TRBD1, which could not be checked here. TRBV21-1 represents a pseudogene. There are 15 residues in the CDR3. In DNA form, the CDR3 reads TGTGCCAGACAACCTGTAGTTTTCGGAAGCTACGAGCAGTACTTC. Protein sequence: CARQPVVFGSYEQYF.

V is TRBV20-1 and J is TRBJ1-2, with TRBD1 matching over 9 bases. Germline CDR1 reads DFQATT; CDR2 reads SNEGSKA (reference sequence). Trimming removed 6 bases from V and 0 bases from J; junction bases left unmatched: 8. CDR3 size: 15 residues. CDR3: CSATGQGRANYGYTF. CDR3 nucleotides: TGCAGTGCAACCGGACAGGGGCGAGCTAACTATGGCTACACCTTC.

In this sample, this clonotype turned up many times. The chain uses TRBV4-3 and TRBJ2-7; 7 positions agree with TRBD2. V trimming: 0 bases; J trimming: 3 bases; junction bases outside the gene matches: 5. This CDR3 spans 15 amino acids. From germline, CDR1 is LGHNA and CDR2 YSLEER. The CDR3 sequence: CASSQDVREGYEQYF. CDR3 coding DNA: TGCGCCAGCAGCCAAGATGTCAGGGAGGGCTACGAGCAGTACTTC.

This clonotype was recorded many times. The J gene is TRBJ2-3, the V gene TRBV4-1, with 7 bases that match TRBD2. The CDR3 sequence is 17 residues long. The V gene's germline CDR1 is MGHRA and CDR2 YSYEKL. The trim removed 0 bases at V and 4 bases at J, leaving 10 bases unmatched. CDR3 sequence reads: CASSQDPGGSLADTQYF. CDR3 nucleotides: TGCGCCAGCAGCCAAGATCCAGGCGGGAGTCTCGCAGATACGCAGTATTTT.

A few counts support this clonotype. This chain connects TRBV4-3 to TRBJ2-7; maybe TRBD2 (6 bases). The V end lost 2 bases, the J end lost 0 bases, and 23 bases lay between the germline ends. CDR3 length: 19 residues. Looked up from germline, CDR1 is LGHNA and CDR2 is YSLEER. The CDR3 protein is CASSQRPTTAGPSSYEQYF. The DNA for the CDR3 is TGCGCCAGCAGCCAACGGCCGACTACAGCGGGCCCGAGCTCCTACGAGCAGTACTTC.

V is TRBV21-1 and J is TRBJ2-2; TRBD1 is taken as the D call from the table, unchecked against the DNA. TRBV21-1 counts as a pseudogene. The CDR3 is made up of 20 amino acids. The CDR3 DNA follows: TGTGCCAGGAGCCCTCCTACGGGACAGGGGGCTCCCGCGAACACCGGGGAGCTGTTTTTT. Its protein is CARSPPTGQGAPANTGELFF.

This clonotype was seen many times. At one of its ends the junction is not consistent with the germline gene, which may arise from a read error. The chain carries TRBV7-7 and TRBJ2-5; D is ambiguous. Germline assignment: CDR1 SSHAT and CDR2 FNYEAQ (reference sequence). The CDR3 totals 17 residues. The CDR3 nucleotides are TGTGCTAGCAGCTTAGACCGTGAGGCCTTCCAACAAGAGACCCAGTACTTC. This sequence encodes CASSLDREAFQQETQYF.

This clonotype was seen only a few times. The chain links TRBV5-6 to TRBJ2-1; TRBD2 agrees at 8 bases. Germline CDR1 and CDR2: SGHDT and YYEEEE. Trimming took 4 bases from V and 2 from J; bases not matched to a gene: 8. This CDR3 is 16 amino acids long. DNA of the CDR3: TGTGCCAGCAGCCAAAGCGGAGCGGGAGCCTACAATGAGCAGTTCTTC. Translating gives CASSQSGAGAYNEQFF.

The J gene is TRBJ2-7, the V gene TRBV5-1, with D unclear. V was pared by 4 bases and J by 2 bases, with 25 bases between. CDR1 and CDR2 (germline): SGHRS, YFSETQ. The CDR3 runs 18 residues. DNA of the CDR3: TGCGCCAGCAGCCCTATGGAATATGACACGGGCCGGGCCTACGAGCAGTACTTC. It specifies CASSPMEYDTGRAYEQYF.